This T cell receptor (beta chain) was recorded in a study of cytomegalovirus exposure and HLA in healthy donors. This clone has more than one count but fewer than ten. Its antigen is not known. PCR amplification relied on 60 Vbeta primers (plus 13 Jbeta primers). The data were produced by immunoSEQ multiplex PCR, yet TCRdb's version contains in-frame clones alone and is incomplete. Of about 130,000 clones in the sample, around four fifths were seen once. The CDR3 is made up of 12 amino acids. The germline gives CDR1 SQVTM, CDR2 ANQGSEA. With V trimmed by 7 bases and J by 7 bases, 6 bases remained unmatched. Study observations and caveats: A later analysis by the authors found several of the most significant clusters apparently linked to common viral pathogens. Fewer N-insertions (relative to the approximately 700-donor mean) were reportedly seen in an Asian-associated ancestry cluster in a later analysis. Looking again later, the authors saw that most CMV-associated TCR beta chains seemed HLA-restricted.

This sequence was found in a man aged 30 to 45 in good health. The rearrangement joins TRBV29-1 to TRBJ1-1; 10 bases are a match to TRBD1. The source material was PBMCs. The CDR3 here is CSGRQGASEAFF. In DNA, the CDR3 is TGCAGCGGACGACAGGGGGCGAGTGAAGCTTTCTTT.